The clone carrying this TCR beta chain was observed a handful of times. The antigen is undetermined. This sample was taken from a study of T cell repertoires in cytomegalovirus infection. Each CDR3 protein gets one entry after TCRdb re-called the reads with MiXCR. The profile shows 900,000 to 950,000 distinct CDR3 sequences, more than 25% of them singletons. This specimen consisted of cultured CD8+ T cells from PBMCs, obtained from culture after CMV antigen stimulation. This sequence was found in a human donor in good health (CMV status not recorded). Some clones in this sample may be carry-over from other donors' samples.

The CDR3: CASSQEAGGVYNEQFF. CDR3 in DNA: TGTGCCAGCAGCCAAGAAGCCGGGGGAGTTTACAATGAGCAGTTCTTC. The V gene is TRBV4-2, the J gene TRBJ2-1, with D perhaps matching TRBD2 (6 bases). This CDR3 region has 16 residues. The germline gives CDR1 LGHNA, CDR2 YNFKEQ. Trimming left V 0 bases short and J 4 bases short, with 13 bases between.